The TCR beta chain under discussion was sequenced for a study of beta chain features in type 1 diabetes. Overall study findings and caveats: Across all four CD4+ subsets, people with type 1 diabetes showed modestly shorter TCRB CDR3s. VDJ junctions in type 1 diabetes patients carried more deletions and fewer insertions. The naive, central memory and Treg TCRB repertoires of patients appeared to be more similar to one another than those of healthy donors. The analysis here could not establish whether HLA type shapes TCRB rearrangement.

Germline V gives CDR1 SGHAT, CDR2 FQNNGV. The CDR3 runs 13 residues. V lost 6 bases and J lost 8, with 14 bases in between. Researchers reported sorting CD4+ naive, central memory, regulatory and stem cell-like memory cells via CD45RO/CCR7/CD25/CD127/CD95/CD27. Sequencing targeted expressed TCRB transcripts, as all isolated RNA had been reverse transcribed. Produced via immunoSEQ multiplex PCR; TCRdb's table is partial and in-frame only. The sample yields 150,000 to 190,000 clones, 10% to 13% seen once. This clone turned up a few times. Its specificity is not known. Specimen: central memory CD4+ T cells from blood. The chain is built from TRBV11-2 and TRBJ2-1; the D gene is possibly TRBD1 (6 bases). This TCR was sampled from a man younger than 45 with type 1 diabetes. The CDR3 sequence: CASSSDRPHEQFF. The DNA of the CDR3 is TGTGCCAGCAGTTCCGACAGGCCCCATGAGCAGTTCTTC.